This T cell receptor (beta chain) was sequenced for a study of control samples from healthy donors and cancer patients. Libraries were prepared by immunoSEQ multiplex PCR; TCRdb keeps only in-frame clonotypes and omits some of them. The sample lists 110,000 to 150,000 clones, roughly 94% occurring once. Germline values: CDR1 SGHTS, CDR2 YDEGEE. V gave up 3 bases and J gave up 5 bases, with 17 bases separating them. The CDR3 contains 16 residues. V gene TRBV5-8 combines with J gene TRBJ2-2, with D maybe TRBD1 (6 bases). The sequence came from a man aged 55 to 70 with colorectal cancer. The specimen sequenced was PBMCs. This CDR3 reads CASSYSPDSGTGELFF. CDR3 DNA sequence: TGTGCCAGCAGCTACTCCCCGGACAGTGGGACCGGGGAGCTGTTTTTT.